These T cell receptor beta chains were read from a single sample in a study of identical twins. TCRdb re-called the 5' RACE reads through MiXCR, storing one row per CDR3 protein. The data show 1.5 million to 2 million distinct CDR3 sequences, under 35% seen once. The source material was cord blood. The receptor source for this set is a newborn girl in good health. Each CDR3 is given with its conserved first and last residue. D genes are given only for firm matches.

d_gene: .; j_gene: TRBJ2-5; v_gene: TRBV10-2; CDR3aa: CASSRTRGKETQYF
d_gene: TRBD1; j_gene: TRBJ2-2; v_gene: TRBV13; CDR3aa: CASSSRPDRGKNTGELFF
d_gene: .; j_gene: TRBJ2-4; v_gene: TRBV20-1; CDR3aa: CSAPKAGAGAKNIQYF
d_gene: TRBD1; j_gene: TRBJ2-1; v_gene: TRBV20-1; CDR3aa: CSARDARGLDFEQFF
d_gene: TRBD1; j_gene: TRBJ2-1; v_gene: TRBV11-2; CDR3aa: CATGGGTGLNEQFF
d_gene: .; j_gene: TRBJ2-7; v_gene: TRBV5-1; CDR3aa: CASSLGFGLTAYEQYF
d_gene: .; j_gene: TRBJ2-7; v_gene: TRBV12-3/TRBV12-4; CDR3aa: CAGSSAVRGLAYEQYF
d_gene: .; j_gene: TRBJ1-6; v_gene: TRBV12-1; CDR3aa: CASSSGQAGDQSSYNSPLHF
d_gene: .; j_gene: TRBJ2-1; v_gene: TRBV9; CDR3aa: CASSVARRGSYNEQFF
d_gene: .; j_gene: .; v_gene: TRBV15; CDR3aa: CATSPRVQGETQYF
d_gene: .; j_gene: TRBJ2-2; v_gene: TRBV12-3/TRBV12-4; CDR3aa: CASSFPGANTGELFF
d_gene: .; j_gene: TRBJ1-5; v_gene: TRBV6-2/TRBV6-3; CDR3aa: CASTPCWYQPQHF
d_gene: .; j_gene: TRBJ2-1; v_gene: TRBV29-1; CDR3aa: CSVVDRGGSYNEQFF
d_gene: .; j_gene: TRBJ2-3; v_gene: TRBV5-1; CDR3aa: CASRSNPDTDTQYF
d_gene: TRBD2; j_gene: TRBJ2-1; v_gene: TRBV28; CDR3aa: CASSPSGRVGSSYNEQFF
d_gene: .; j_gene: TRBJ2-3; v_gene: TRBV4-2; CDR3aa: CASSQGRLAKTDTQYF
d_gene: .; j_gene: TRBJ2-5; v_gene: TRBV12-3/TRBV12-4; CDR3aa: CASTQGRETQYF
d_gene: .; j_gene: TRBJ2-3; v_gene: TRBV20-1; CDR3aa: CSARGVVSTDTQYF
d_gene: .; j_gene: TRBJ2-5; v_gene: TRBV10-3; CDR3aa: CAIGVTDQETQYF
d_gene: .; j_gene: TRBJ2-3; v_gene: TRBV20-1; CDR3aa: CSAPRGDTQYF
d_gene: TRBD2; j_gene: TRBJ2-1; v_gene: TRBV20-1; CDR3aa: CSATFAGGPHNEQFF
d_gene: .; j_gene: TRBJ2-5; v_gene: TRBV7-9; CDR3aa: CASSFRGKETQYF
d_gene: TRBD2; j_gene: TRBJ2-5; v_gene: TRBV5-1; CDR3aa: CASVAGGIQETQYF
d_gene: .; j_gene: TRBJ2-7; v_gene: TRBV20-1; CDR3aa: CSATRPADHIYEQYF
d_gene: TRBD1; j_gene: TRBJ2-7; v_gene: TRBV28; CDR3aa: CASSFPGGPLLKEQYF
d_gene: TRBD1; j_gene: TRBJ1-3; v_gene: TRBV6-1; CDR3aa: CASSRDRGLYGNTIYF
d_gene: TRBD1; j_gene: TRBJ1-4; v_gene: TRBV29-1; CDR3aa: CSVADRGNEKLFF
d_gene: .; j_gene: TRBJ1-1; v_gene: TRBV3-1; CDR3aa: CASSQDSLTYTEAFF
d_gene: TRBD2; j_gene: TRBJ2-3; v_gene: TRBV2; CDR3aa: CASSVLGTSVGTQYF
d_gene: TRBD1; j_gene: TRBJ1-2; v_gene: TRBV12-3/TRBV12-4; CDR3aa: CASRSLGQGGGYTF
d_gene: TRBD1; j_gene: .; v_gene: TRBV18; CDR3aa: CASSRQGCEQYF
d_gene: TRBD2; j_gene: TRBJ2-1; v_gene: TRBV24-1; CDR3aa: CATSDSIAGAYNEQFF
d_gene: .; j_gene: TRBJ1-1; v_gene: TRBV5-1; CDR3aa: CASTLRQNTEAFF
d_gene: .; j_gene: TRBJ2-1; v_gene: TRBV10-3; CDR3aa: CAVSETEGQYNEQFF
d_gene: .; j_gene: TRBJ1-5; v_gene: TRBV28; CDR3aa: CASLSPSNQPQHF
d_gene: .; j_gene: TRBJ1-4; v_gene: TRBV28; CDR3aa: CASSLLVGESEKLFF